A single sample is the source of the 15 T cell receptor beta chains below, sequenced in a study of vaccination and CD4 T cells after COVID-19. Noted treatment: roughly 11-day PBMC culture with coronavirus spike peptide pools or control peptides (ViraFEST assay). The Oncomine TCR Beta short-read assay was what sequenced the DNA obtained from cultured CD4+ T cells. TCRdb re-called the PCR reads through MiXCR, storing one row per CDR3 protein. The sample comprises over 15,000 distinct CDR3 sequences, about 56% of which are singletons, and about 7.2% rests with the top ten. Antigen specificity for these receptors is unknown. The input for sequencing was CD4+ T cells from blood, cultured in vitro, taken before SARS-CoV-2 vaccination. These receptors originate from a human donor who had recovered from COVID-19.

CDR3 amino acids: CASSLAGLATDTQYF. The CDR3 DNA sequence: TGTGCCAGCAGCTTAGCGGGACTAGCCACAGATACGCAGTATTTT. J is TRBJ2-3 and V is TRBV7-8; 9 nucleotides agree with TRBD2. This CDR3 spans 15 amino acids. The germline V gene has CDR1 SGHVS and CDR2 FQNEAQ. V lost 0 bases and J lost 2; bases outside the gene matches: 0.

The chain joins TRBV25-1 to TRBJ1-5; 8 bases match TRBD1. Trimming took 1 base from V and 2 from J; bases not matched to a gene: 4. Per germline, CDR1 MGHDK and CDR2 SYGVNS. The CDR3 covers 16 residues. CDR3 in amino acids: CASSEWSDRGNQPQHF. CDR3 coding DNA: TGTGCCAGCAGTGAATGGTCGGACAGGGGCAATCAGCCCCAGCATTTT.

V usage is TRBV18 and J usage is TRBJ2-7; 8 nucleotides match TRBD2. This CDR3 region has 18 residues. V was pared by 3 bases and J by 5 bases, with 18 bases of the junction left unmatched. Per germline, CDR1 KGHSH and CDR2 LQKENI. The CDR3 loop reads CASSPPIWAREERNEQYF. In DNA form, the CDR3 reads TGTGCCAGCTCACCCCCCATTTGGGCGCGGGAGGAGAGGAACGAGCAGTACTTC.

This chain joins TRBV10-3 and TRBJ1-4, with unresolved D. Germline loops: CDR1 ENHRY, CDR2 SYGVKD. This CDR3 comprises 14 residues. The V gene lost 0 bases and the J gene lost 0 bases, with 2 bases spanning the gap. The DNA of the CDR3 is TGTGCCATCAGTGAGTCCACAACTAATGAAAAACTGTTTTTT. Translation: CAISESTTNEKLFF.

Relative to its sample, this clonotype is medium-sized. The J gene is TRBJ2-7, the V gene TRBV27; 11 bases line up with TRBD2. This CDR3 spans 14 amino acids. The junction had 4 bases not matched to a gene; V was cut back by 7 bases and J by 2 bases. Germline CDR1 MNHEY, CDR2 SMNVEV (reference sequence). The CDR3 coding sequence is TGTGCCAGCAAAGGACTAGCGGGCCCCTACGAGCAGTACTTC. This translates into CASKGLAGPYEQYF.

This clonotype was found a few times. This chain connects TRBV5-1 to TRBJ1-2; D unresolved. The ends were cut back, 3 bases at V and 0 bases at J, with 12 bases in the middle. The CDR3 loop spans 15 amino acids. Germline V gene sequence: CDR1 SGHRS, CDR2 YFSETQ. CDR3 in amino acids: CASSSLPIANYGYTF. For the CDR3, the DNA is TGCGCCAGCAGCTCACTGCCTATAGCTAACTATGGCTACACCTTC.

The chain has TRBV7-3 and TRBJ2-7, with TRBD2 matching over 7 bases. There are 16 residues in the CDR3. J was trimmed by 5 bases and V by 5 bases; bases with no gene match: 15. Germline CDR1 and CDR2: SGHTA and FQGTGA. CDR3 amino acids: CASSPEDREVSHEQYF. The CDR3 DNA follows: TGTGCCAGCAGCCCGGAGGATCGGGAGGTTAGCCACGAGCAGTACTTC.

The chain joins TRBV2 to TRBJ2-5; D remains ambiguous. Germline assignment: CDR1 SNHLY and CDR2 FYNNEI. This CDR3 has 12 amino acids. The V gene lost 6 bases and the J gene lost 5 bases, with 10 bases spanning the gap. CDR3 in amino acids: CASRAASETQYF. The CDR3 DNA reads as TGTGCCAGCAGGGCGGCCTCGGAGACCCAGTACTTC. Complete variable domain (other parts from reference TRBV2 and TRBJ2-5): EPEVTQTPSHQVTQMGQEVILRCVPISNHLYFYWYRQILGQKVEFLVSFYNNEISEKSEIFDDQFSVERPDGSNFTLKIRSTKLEDSAMYFCASRAASETQYFGPGTRLLVL.

This clonotype has a handful of counts. The V and J genes are TRBV29-1 and TRBJ2-5, with D possibly matching TRBD1 (5 bases). This CDR3 comprises 14 residues. The V gene's germline CDR1 is SQVTM and CDR2 ANQGSEA. V was cut by 7 bases and J by 2 bases, with 17 bases left in between. This CDR3 reads CSANQGWYQETQYF. The CDR3 DNA sequence: TGCAGCGCAAATCAGGGATGGTATCAAGAGACCCAGTACTTC.

CDR3 sequence: CSALAGPKNIQYF. CDR3 sequence (DNA): TGCAGTGCTTTAGCGGGGCCCAAAAACATTCAGTACTTC. The V call is TRBV20-1, the J call TRBJ2-4; 8 bases map to TRBD2. V dropped 5 bases and J dropped 2; count of bases not matched to a gene: 2. This CDR3 region has 13 residues. Germline CDR1 is DFQATT and CDR2 is SNEGSKA (reference sequence).

V usage is TRBV5-1 and J usage is TRBJ2-1, with 11 bases aligning to TRBD1. Germline V lookup: CDR1 SGHRS, CDR2 YFSETQ. V gave up 5 bases and J gave up 0 bases; unmatched junction bases: 4. The CDR3 length is 16 residues. In nucleotides, the CDR3 is TGCGCCAGCAGACCGGACAGGGGGCTCTCCTACAATGAGCAGTTCTTC. Protein product: CASRPDRGLSYNEQFF.

This clonotype was observed a handful of times. The chain joins TRBV12-3 or TRBV12-4 to TRBJ1-5; unclear D gene. The CDR3 has 16 residues. Trimming stripped 7 bases from V and 7 bases from J, with 23 bases between. This chain's CDR3 is CASTLMSGGRWQPQHF. CDR3 DNA: TGTGCCAGCACCCTAATGAGTGGAGGGAGGTGGCAGCCCCAGCATTTT.

This clonotype has just one count. The chain recombines TRBV20-1 with TRBJ2-3; 9 bases are shared with TRBD2. V was clipped by 5 bases and J by 0 bases; unmatched bases: 9. In germline, CDR1 is DFQATT, CDR2 SNEGSKA (reference sequence). This CDR3 region has 16 residues. The CDR3 DNA is TGCAGTGCTGCCCCCCTAGCGGGACCTAGCACAGATACGCAGTATTTT. Translating it yields CSAAPLAGPSTDTQYF.

About this clonotype: One end of the junction does not line up with germline, which may come from a read error. V is TRBV10-3 and J is TRBJ2-1, with 8 positions matching TRBD2. CDR1 ENHRY and CDR2 SYGVKD come from the germline V gene. There are 11 residues in the CDR3. In DNA form, the CDR3 reads TGTGCCAGCTCCCTGGGGGGTAGCGGGAACTTC. Translating gives CASSLGGSGNF.

The gene calls are TRBV24-1 and TRBJ2-6; possibly TRBD1 or TRBD2 for D (6 bases each). V was cut by 0 bases and J by 0 bases, with 11 bases left in between. The CDR3 is 18 amino acids. Germline CDR1 reads KGHDR; CDR2 reads SFDVKD. CDR3 coding DNA: TGTGCCACCAGTGATTTGCCGGGGGCCGTCTCTGGGGCCAACGTCCTGACTTTC. This sequence encodes CATSDLPGAVSGANVLTF.